The rows below give T cell receptor beta chains drawn from one sample of a study of blood T cell repertoires in COVID-19. TCRdb keeps only in-frame clones here, not all; method: immunoSEQ multiplex PCR. The sample shows 200,000 to 250,000 clones, 80% to 85% of them seen only once. The sequencing sample was made of peripheral blood. These receptors were obtained from a woman older than 75 with active or convalescent COVID-19. Both conserved end residues are part of each CDR3. A D gene is named only where the DNA matches it firmly. Size values are once, few and many counts, or a class for expanded clones, and some rows have none.

CDR3 DNA | CDR3 protein | J gene | clone size | D gene | CDR3 length | V gene
TGCAGCGTTGAATTTTTACAGGGGAAGGACAATGAGCAGTTCTTC | CSVEFLQGKDNEQFF | TRBJ2-1 | NA | TRBD1 | 15 | TRBV29-1
TGTGCCAGCAGAGAGGGGGGGAGCACAGATACGCAGTATTTT | CASREGGSTDTQYF | TRBJ2-3 | NA | NA | 14 | TRBV6-5
TGCGCCAGCAGCCCCAAACAGGGAAATTCACCCCTCCACTTT | CASSPKQGNSPLHF | TRBJ1-6 | NA | NA | 14 | TRBV4-1
TGCAGCGTTAAGGCAGGGGGCATTGCTGAAGCTTTCTTT | CSVKAGGIAEAFF | TRBJ1-1 | NA | TRBD1 | 13 | TRBV29-1
TGTGCCAGCAGCTTAATAGTAGGGGGTCTAGGCGAGCAGTACTTC | CASSLIVGGLGEQYF | TRBJ2-7 | NA | NA | 15 | TRBV7-3
TGTGCCAGCAGCCGGACTAGCGGGGGGGCAGATACGCAGTATTTT | CASSRTSGGADTQYF | TRBJ2-3 | NA | TRBD2 | 15 | TRBV28
TGTGCCAGCAGCCAAGTGGGAGGCGGAGCTTTCTTT | CASSQVGGGAFF | TRBJ1-1 | NA | NA | 12 | TRBV14
TGTGCCAGCTCACCATTGCGGGGCGAGAACACTGAAGCTTTCTTT | CASSPLRGENTEAFF | TRBJ1-1 | NA | NA | 15 | TRBV18
TGTGCCAGCAGCGTAGGGTCAGGGGCGGGAAACACCATATATTTT | CASSVGSGAGNTIYF | TRBJ1-3 | NA | NA | 15 | TRBV9
TGTGCCAGCAGTGTTGACGCAGCGGGCTACGAGCAGTACTTC | CASSVDAAGYEQYF | TRBJ2-7 | NA | NA | 14 | TRBV9
TGTGCCAGCAGCTTAGGAGGGACTACCCAGGAGACCCAGTACTTC | CASSLGGTTQETQYF | TRBJ2-5 | NA | TRBD2 | 15 | TRBV7-2
TGTGCCAGCTCCACTGGGGCACCCCAAGAGACCCAGTACTTC | CASSTGAPQETQYF | TRBJ2-5 | NA | NA | 14 | TRBV13
TGTGCCAGCAGCAGGGCCTCGGCGGGCGAGCAGTACTTC | CASSRASAGEQYF | TRBJ2-7 | NA | NA | 13 | TRBV3-1/TRBV3-2
TGTGCCAGCAGCCGAGGGTCTATCGCCGTGGTGAACAATGAGCAGTTCTTC | CASSRGSIAVVNNEQFF | TRBJ2-1 | NA | NA | 17 | TRBV4-2
TGTGCCAGCAGTCCGGGACAGGGATTTAGTGGCTACACCTTC | CASSPGQGFSGYTF | TRBJ1-2 | NA | TRBD1 | 14 | TRBV7-2
TGTGCCAGCAGCTACCAGGGGTACGGGAACAATGAGCAGTTCTTC | CASSYQGYGNNEQFF | TRBJ2-1 | NA | NA | 15 | TRBV7-2
TGTGCCAGCAGTTACGGCGGACAGGGGGGATACACCATATATTTT | CASSYGGQGGYTIYF | TRBJ1-3 | NA | TRBD1 | 15 | TRBV6-5
TGTGCCACCAGTACACAGGGGATCAACGAGCAGTACTTC | CATSTQGINEQYF | TRBJ2-7 | once | TRBD1 | 13 | TRBV24-1
TGTGCCAGCAGGACCCGGGGACAGGGAAATTACTATGGCTACACCTTC | CASRTRGQGNYYGYTF | TRBJ1-2 | NA | TRBD1 | 16 | TRBV28
TGTGCCTGGAGTGTTGCCCGAGGCGTTGGAAACACCATATATTTT | CAWSVARGVGNTIYF | TRBJ1-3 | NA | NA | 15 | TRBV30